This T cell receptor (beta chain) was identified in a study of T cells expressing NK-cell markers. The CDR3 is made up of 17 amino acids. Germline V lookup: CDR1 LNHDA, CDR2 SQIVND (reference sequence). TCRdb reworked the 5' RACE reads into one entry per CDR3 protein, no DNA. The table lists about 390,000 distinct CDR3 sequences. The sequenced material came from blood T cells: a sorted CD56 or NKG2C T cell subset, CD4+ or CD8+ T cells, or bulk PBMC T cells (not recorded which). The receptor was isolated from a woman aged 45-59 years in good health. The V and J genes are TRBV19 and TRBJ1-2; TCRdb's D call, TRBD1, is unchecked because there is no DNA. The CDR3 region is CASSIGTSLKGLYGYTF.